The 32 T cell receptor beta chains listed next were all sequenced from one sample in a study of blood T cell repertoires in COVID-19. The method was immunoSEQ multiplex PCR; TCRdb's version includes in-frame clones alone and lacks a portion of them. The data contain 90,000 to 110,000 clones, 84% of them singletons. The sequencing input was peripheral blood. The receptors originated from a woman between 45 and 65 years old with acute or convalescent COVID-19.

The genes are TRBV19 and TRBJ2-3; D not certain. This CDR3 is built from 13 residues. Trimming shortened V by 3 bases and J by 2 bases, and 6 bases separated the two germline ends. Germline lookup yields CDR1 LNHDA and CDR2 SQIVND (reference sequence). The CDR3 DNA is TGTGCCAGTAGTATTAGCAACACAGATACGCAGTATTTT. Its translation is CASSISNTDTQYF.

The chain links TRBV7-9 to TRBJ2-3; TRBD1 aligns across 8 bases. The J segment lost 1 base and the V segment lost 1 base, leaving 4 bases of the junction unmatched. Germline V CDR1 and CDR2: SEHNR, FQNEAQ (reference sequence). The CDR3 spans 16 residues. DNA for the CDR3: TGTGCCAGCAGCTTAGGATCGACAGGGGGCACAGATACGCAGTATTTT. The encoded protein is CASSLGSTGGTDTQYF.

CDR3 DNA: TGTGCCAGCAGCTTAGGGTGGGGGAGGGAGGATACGCAGTATTTT. It specifies CASSLGWGREDTQYF. V and J are TRBV7-2 and TRBJ2-3; 7 nucleotides align to TRBD2. V was pared by 1 base and J by 6 bases, with 7 bases of the junction left unmatched. The CDR3 extends over 15 amino acids. The V gene's germline CDR1 is SGHTA and CDR2 FQGNSA.

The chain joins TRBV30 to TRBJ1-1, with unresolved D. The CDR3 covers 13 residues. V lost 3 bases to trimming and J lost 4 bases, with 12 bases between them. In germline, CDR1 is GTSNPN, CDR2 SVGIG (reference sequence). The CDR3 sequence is CAWSQQRGTEAFF. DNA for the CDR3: TGTGCCTGGAGCCAACAACGTGGCACTGAAGCTTTCTTT.

CDR3 sequence (DNA): TGTGCCAGCAGCAGGGGACAGCTTATGAACACTGAAGCTTTCTTT. It yields the protein CASSRGQLMNTEAFF. The genes are TRBV7-9 and TRBJ1-1; TRBD1 matches 7 bases. In germline, CDR1 is SEHNR, CDR2 FQNEAQ (reference sequence). The CDR3 is 15 amino acids. V gave up 5 bases and J gave up 0 bases; unmatched junction bases: 6.

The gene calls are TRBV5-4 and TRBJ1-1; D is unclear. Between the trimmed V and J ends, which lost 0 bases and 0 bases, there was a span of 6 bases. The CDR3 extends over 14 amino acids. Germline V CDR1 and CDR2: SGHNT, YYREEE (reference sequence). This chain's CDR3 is CASSLGSVNTEAFF. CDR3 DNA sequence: TGTGCCAGCAGCTTGGGGAGCGTGAACACTGAAGCTTTCTTT.

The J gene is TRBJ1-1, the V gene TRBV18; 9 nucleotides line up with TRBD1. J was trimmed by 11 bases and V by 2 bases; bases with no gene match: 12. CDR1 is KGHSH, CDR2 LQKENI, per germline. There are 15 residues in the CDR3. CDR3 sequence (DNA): TGTGCCAGCTCACCATGGGAGGAAACAGGGGGCCAGGCTTTCTTT. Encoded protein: CASSPWEETGGQAFF.

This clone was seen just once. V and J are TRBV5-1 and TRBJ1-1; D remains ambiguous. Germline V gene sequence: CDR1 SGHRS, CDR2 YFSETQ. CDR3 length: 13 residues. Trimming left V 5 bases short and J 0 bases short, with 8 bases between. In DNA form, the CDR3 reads TGCGCCAGCAGTATAAATATGAACACTGAAGCTTTCTTT. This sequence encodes CASSINMNTEAFF.

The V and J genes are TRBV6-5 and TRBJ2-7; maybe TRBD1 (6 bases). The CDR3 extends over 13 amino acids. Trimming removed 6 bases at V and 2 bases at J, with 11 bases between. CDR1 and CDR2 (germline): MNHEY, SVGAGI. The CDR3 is CASRQGLTYEQYF. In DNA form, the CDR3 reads TGTGCCAGCAGACAGGGCCTCACCTACGAGCAGTACTTC.

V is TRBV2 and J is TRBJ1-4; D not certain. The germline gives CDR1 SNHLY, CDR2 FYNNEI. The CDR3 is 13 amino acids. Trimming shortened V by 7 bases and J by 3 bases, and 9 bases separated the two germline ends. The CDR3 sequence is CASNGGSNEKLFF. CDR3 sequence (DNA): TGTGCCAGCAACGGAGGGTCTAATGAAAAACTGTTTTTT.

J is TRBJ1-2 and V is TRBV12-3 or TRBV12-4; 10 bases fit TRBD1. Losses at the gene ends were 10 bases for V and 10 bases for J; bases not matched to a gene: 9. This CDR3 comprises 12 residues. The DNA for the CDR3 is TGTGCCACCGGGGACAGGGGAAAGGCCTACACCTTC. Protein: CATGDRGKAYTF.

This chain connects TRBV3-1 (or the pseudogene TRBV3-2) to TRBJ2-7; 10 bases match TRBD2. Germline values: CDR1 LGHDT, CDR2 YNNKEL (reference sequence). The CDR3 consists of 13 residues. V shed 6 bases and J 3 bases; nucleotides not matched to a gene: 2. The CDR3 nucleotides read TGTGCCAGCAGGGCTAGCGGGGGCTACGAGCAGTACTTC. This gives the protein CASRASGGYEQYF.

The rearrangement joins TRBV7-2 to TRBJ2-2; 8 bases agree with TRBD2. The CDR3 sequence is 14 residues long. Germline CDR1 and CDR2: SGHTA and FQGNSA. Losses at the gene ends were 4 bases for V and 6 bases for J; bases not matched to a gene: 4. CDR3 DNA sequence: TGTGCCAGCAGCTCGGGACTAGTTTCCGGGGAGCTGTTTTTT. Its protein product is CASSSGLVSGELFF.

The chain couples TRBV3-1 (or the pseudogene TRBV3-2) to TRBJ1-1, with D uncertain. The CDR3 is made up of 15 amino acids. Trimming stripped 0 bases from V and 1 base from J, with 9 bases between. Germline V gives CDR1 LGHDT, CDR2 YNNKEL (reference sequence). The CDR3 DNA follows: TGTGCCAGCAGCCAAGATACTACGGGGAACACTGAAGCTTTCTTT. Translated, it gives CASSQDTTGNTEAFF.

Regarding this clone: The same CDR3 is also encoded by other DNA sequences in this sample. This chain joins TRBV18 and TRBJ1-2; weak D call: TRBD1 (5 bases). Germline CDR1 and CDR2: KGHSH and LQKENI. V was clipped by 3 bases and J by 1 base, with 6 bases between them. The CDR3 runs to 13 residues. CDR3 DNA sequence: TGTGCCAGCTCACCCGACAGTAACTATGGCTACACCTTC. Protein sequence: CASSPDSNYGYTF.

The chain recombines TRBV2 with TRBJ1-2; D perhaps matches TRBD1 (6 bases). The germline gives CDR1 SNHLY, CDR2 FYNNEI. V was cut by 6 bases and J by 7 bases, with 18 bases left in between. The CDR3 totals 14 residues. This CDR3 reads CASRVRGLFSGYTF. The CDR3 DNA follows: TGTGCCAGCAGAGTTAGGGGGTTATTCTCTGGCTACACCTTC.

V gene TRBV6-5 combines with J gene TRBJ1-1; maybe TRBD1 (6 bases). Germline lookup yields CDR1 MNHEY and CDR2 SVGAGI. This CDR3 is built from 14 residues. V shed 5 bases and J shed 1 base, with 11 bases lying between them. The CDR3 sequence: CASSRQVGNTEAFF. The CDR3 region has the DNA TGTGCCAGCAGTCGACAGGTGGGGAACACTGAAGCTTTCTTT.

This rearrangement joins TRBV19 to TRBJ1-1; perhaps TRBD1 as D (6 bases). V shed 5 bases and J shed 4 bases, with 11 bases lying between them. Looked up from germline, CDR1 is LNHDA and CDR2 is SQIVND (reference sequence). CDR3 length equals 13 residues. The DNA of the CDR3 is TGTGCCAGTAGTTTCGGCAGGGGCACTGAAGCTTTCTTT. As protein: CASSFGRGTEAFF.

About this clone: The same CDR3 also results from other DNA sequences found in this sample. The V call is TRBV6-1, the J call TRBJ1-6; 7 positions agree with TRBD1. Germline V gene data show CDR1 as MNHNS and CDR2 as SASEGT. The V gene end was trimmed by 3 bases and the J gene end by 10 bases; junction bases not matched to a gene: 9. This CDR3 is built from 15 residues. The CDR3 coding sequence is TGTGCCAGCAGTGAGGTCGGGCAGGGGGGCTCACCCCTCCACTTT. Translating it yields CASSEVGQGGSPLHF.

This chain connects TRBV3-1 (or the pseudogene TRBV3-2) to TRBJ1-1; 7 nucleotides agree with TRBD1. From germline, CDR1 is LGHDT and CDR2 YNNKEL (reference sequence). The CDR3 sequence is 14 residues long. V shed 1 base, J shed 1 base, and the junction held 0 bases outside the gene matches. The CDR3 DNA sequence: TGTGCCAGCAGCCAAGGGACAGGGAACACTGAAGCTTTCTTT. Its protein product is CASSQGTGNTEAFF.

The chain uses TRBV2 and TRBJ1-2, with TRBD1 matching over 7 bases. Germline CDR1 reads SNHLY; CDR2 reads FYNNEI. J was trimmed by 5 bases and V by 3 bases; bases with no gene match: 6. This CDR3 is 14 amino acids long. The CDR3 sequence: CASSDLGQAYGYTF. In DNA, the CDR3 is TGTGCCAGCAGTGACTTAGGACAGGCGTATGGCTACACCTTC.

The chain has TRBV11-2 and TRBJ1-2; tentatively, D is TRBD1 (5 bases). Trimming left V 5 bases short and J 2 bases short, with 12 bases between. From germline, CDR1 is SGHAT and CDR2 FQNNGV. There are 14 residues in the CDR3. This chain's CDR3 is CASSPVWGNYGYTF. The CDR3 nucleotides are TGTGCCAGCAGCCCCGTCTGGGGCAACTATGGCTACACCTTC.

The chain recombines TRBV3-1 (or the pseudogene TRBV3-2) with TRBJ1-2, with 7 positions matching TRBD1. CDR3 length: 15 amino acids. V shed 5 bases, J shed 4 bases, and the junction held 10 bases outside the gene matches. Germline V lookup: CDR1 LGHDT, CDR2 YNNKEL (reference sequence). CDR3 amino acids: CASSNRDRSFYGYTF. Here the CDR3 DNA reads TGTGCCAGCAGCAACCGGGACAGAAGTTTCTATGGCTACACCTTC.

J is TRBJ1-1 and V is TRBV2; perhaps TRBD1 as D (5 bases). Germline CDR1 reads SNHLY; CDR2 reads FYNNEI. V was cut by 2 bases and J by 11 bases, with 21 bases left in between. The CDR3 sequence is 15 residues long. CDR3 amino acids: CASSESGQRRGRAFF. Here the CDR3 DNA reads TGTGCCAGCAGTGAATCAGGGCAGCGGCGGGGGAGGGCTTTCTTT.

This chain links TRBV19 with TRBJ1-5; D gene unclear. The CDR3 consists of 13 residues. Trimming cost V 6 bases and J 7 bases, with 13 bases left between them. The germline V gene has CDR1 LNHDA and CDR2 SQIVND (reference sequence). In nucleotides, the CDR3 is TGTGCCAGTAGCCTGGAGGGCGACCAGCCCCAGCATTTT. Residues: CASSLEGDQPQHF.

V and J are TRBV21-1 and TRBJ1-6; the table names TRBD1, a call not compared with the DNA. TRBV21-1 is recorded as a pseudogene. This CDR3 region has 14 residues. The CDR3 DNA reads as TGTGCCAGCAGCAAACGGGCAGGGGGTTCACCCCTCCACTTT. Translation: CASSKRAGGSPLHF.

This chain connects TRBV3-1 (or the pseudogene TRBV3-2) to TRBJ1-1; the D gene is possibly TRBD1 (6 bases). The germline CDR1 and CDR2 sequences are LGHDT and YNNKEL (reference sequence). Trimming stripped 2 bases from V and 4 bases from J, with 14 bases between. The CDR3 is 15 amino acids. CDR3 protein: CASSQMGGGFTEAFF. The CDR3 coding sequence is TGTGCCAGCAGCCAAATGGGAGGGGGTTTCACTGAAGCTTTCTTT.

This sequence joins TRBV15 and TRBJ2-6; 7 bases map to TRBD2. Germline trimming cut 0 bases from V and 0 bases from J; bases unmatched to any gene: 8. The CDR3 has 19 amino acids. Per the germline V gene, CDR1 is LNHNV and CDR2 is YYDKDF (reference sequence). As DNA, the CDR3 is TGTGCCACCAGCAGAGATAAGAGCGGGGATTTCTCTGGGGCCAACGTCCTGACTTTC. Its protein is CATSRDKSGDFSGANVLTF.

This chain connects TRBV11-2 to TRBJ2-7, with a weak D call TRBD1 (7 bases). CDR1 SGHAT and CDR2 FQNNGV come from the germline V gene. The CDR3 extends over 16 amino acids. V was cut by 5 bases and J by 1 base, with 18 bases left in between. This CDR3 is CASSRGGQGGSYEQYF. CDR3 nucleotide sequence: TGTGCCAGCAGCAGAGGGGGGCAGGGGGGTTCCTACGAGCAGTACTTC.

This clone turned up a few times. DNA for the CDR3: TGTGCCAGCAGCCGAGGGGGAGTACAAGAGACCCAGTACTTC. It translates to CASSRGGVQETQYF. The chain links TRBV6-2 or TRBV6-3 to TRBJ2-5, with D perhaps matching TRBD1 (6 bases). The V gene lost 6 bases and the J gene lost 2 bases, with 13 bases spanning the gap. CDR1 and CDR2 from the germline V gene are MNHEY and SVGEGT. The CDR3 consists of 14 residues.

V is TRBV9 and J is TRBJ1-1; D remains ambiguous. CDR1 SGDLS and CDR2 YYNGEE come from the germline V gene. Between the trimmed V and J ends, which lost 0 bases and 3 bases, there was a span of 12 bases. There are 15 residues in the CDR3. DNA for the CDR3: TGTGCCAGCAGCGTAGGCAGCGGGTCCTACACTGAAGCTTTCTTT. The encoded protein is CASSVGSGSYTEAFF.

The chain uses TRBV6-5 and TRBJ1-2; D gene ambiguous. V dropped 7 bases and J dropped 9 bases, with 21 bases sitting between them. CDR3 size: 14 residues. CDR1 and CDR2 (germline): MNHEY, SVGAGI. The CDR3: CASKTPSRPGSYTF. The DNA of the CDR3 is TGTGCCAGCAAAACACCCTCCCGACCGGGGAGCTACACCTTC.